These 3 T cell receptor beta chains originate from one sample sequenced in a study of cytomegalovirus exposure and HLA in healthy donors. This PCR relied on a set of 60 Vbeta primers and 13 Jbeta primers. Profiling relied on immunoSEQ multiplex PCR, and the TCRdb table lists in-frame clones only, not all of them. The sample carries over 85,000 clones, about 73% recorded once. Sequenced sample: PBMCs. All receptors derive from a woman aged 25-40 years in good health and CMV-seronegative.

The V and J genes are TRBV19 and TRBJ2-5; 9 nucleotides line up with TRBD1. V gave up 6 bases and J gave up 5 bases; unmatched junction bases: 13. The germline V gene has CDR1 LNHDA and CDR2 SQIVND (reference sequence). The CDR3 is 16 amino acids. This CDR3 is CASSGTGTGIWETQYF. The CDR3 region has the DNA TGTGCCAGTAGCGGCACCGGGACAGGGATATGGGAGACCCAGTACTTC.

The gene calls are TRBV19 and TRBJ1-1, with D maybe TRBD1 (5 bases). The germline gives CDR1 LNHDA, CDR2 SQIVND (reference sequence). The V end was cut by 5 bases, the J end by 1 base, with 11 bases between. The CDR3 has 14 amino acids. For the CDR3, the DNA is TGTGCCAGTAGTTACCAGGGAGGGAACACTGAAGCTTTCTTT. Its protein is CASSYQGGNTEAFF.

The V gene is TRBV5-1, the J gene TRBJ2-2, with TRBD1 identical over 7 bases. This CDR3 is 14 amino acids long. The germline V gene has CDR1 SGHRS and CDR2 YFSETQ. V lost 2 bases and J lost 3; bases outside the gene matches: 1. The CDR3 DNA reads as TGCGCCAGCAGCTTACAGGGGTACACCGGGGAGCTGTTTTTT. It codes for CASSLQGYTGELFF.